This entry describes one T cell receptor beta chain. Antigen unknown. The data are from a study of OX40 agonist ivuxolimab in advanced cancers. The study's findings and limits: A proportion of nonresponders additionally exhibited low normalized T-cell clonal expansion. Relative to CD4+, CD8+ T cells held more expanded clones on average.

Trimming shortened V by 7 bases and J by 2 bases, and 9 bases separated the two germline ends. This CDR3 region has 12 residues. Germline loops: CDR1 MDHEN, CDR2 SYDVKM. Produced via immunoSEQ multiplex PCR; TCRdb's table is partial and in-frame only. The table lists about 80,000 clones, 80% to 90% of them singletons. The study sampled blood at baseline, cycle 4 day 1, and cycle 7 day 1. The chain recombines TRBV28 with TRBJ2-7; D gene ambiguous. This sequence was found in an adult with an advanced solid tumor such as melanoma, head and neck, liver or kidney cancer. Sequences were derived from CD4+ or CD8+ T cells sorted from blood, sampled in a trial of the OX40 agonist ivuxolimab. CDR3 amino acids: CASNDRTYEQYF. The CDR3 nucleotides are TGTGCCAGCAACGACCGGACCTACGAGCAGTACTTC.